This TCR beta chain was documented in a study of T cell changes during pregnancy in multiple sclerosis. Method: immunoSEQ multiplex PCR; TCRdb's copy keeps in-frame clones and lacks some. The repertoire holds around 63,000 clones, with about 93% as singletons. With V trimmed by 4 bases and J by 5 bases, 3 bases remained unmatched. The CDR3 runs 15 residues. CDR1 LGHNA and CDR2 YSLEER come from the germline V gene. This clone was detected a few times. The chain is built from TRBV4-3 and TRBJ2-1; 12 bases line up with TRBD2. This receptor was identified in a female donor in good health, enrolled as a control in a pregnancy study. The input for sequencing was peripheral blood, taken in the third trimester of pregnancy. CDR3 residues: CASSLTSGRHNEQFF. The CDR3 region has the DNA TGCGCCAGCAGCCTTACTAGCGGGAGGCACAATGAGCAGTTCTTC.